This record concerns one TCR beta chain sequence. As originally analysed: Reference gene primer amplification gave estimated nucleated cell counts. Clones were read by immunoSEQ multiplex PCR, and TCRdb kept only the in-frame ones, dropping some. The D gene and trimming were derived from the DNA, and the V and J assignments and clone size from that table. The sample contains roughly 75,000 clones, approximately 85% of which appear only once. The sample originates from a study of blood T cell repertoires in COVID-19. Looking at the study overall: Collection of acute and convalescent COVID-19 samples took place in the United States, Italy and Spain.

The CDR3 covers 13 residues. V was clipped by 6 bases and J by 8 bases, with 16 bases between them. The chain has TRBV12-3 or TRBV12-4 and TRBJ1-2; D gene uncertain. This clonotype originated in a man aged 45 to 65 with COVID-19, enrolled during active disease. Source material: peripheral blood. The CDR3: CASSLLSGRGYTF. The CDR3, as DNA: TGTGCCAGCAGCCTTTTAAGCGGTAGGGGCTACACCTTC.